These T cell receptor beta chains were read from a single sample in a study of T cell changes during pregnancy in multiple sclerosis. The table came from immunoSEQ multiplex PCR; TCRdb's copy has only in-frame clones and leaves some out. The table shows 10,000 to 12,000 clones, with around 89% occurring only once. The sequencing used CD8+ T cells from peripheral blood mononuclear cells, collected in the first trimester of pregnancy. These receptor sequences come from a female donor in good health, enrolled as a control in a pregnancy study. The CDR3 runs from the conserved cysteine through the conserved F or W. The D gene is left open where the match is weak. Rows may omit the clone size; those that give it use once, few, many or a size class.

J,D,V,size,CDR3
TRBJ1-1,TRBD1,TRBV4-1,-,CASSQGRTGDEAFF
TRBJ2-2,-,TRBV6-5,-,CASSKVGAGELFF
TRBJ2-6,-,TRBV4-3,-,CASSQDAGSGANVLTF
TRBJ2-3,-,TRBV6-1,-,CASTLNLGGGDTQYF
TRBJ1-1,-,TRBV9,-,CASSANRVGVDTEAFF
TRBJ1-1,TRBD1,TRBV9,-,CASSHRGYTEAFF
TRBJ2-1,-,TRBV30,-,CAWSVSKGNEQFF
TRBJ2-7,TRBD1,TRBV19,-,CASSMGQFAYEQYF
TRBJ2-7,-,TRBV4-3,-,CASSQDLAASYEQYF
TRBJ1-1,-,TRBV7-2,-,CASSSTGSTLVTEAFF
TRBJ2-5,TRBD2,TRBV4-3,-,CASSQSGSDQETQYF
TRBJ2-3,TRBD2,TRBV9,-,CASIPLVGGVSDTQYF
TRBJ2-3,TRBD1,TRBV5-6,-,CASSYGQDRSTDTQYF
TRBJ1-1,-,TRBV7-2,once,CASSLAGRGLNTEAFF
TRBJ1-5,-,TRBV2,-,CASSLGRDNQPQHF
TRBJ2-2,TRBD2,TRBV7-9,-,CASSLAPGGTSAEELFF
TRBJ1-2,TRBD1,TRBV6-5,-,CASRLDRGYGYTF
TRBJ1-5,-,TRBV7-3,-,CASSLEGRLSNQPQHF
TRBJ2-1,-,TRBV6-6,-,CANAPTSSYNEQFF
TRBJ2-1,-,TRBV5-1,-,CASSPEGVNEQFF
TRBJ2-1,-,TRBV19,-,CASSFYREGIGEQFF
TRBJ2-6,TRBD1,TRBV6-1,-,CATGTGISGANVLTF
TRBJ2-5,-,TRBV7-3,-,CASSLEGGQETQYF
TRBJ1-3,-,TRBV7-6,-,CASSPAIGVSGNTIYF
TRBJ1-1,TRBD1,TRBV18,once,CASSRGQGETEAFF
TRBJ2-1,TRBD2,TRBV9,-,CASSVTSGGASPSYNEQFF
TRBJ1-2,TRBD1,TRBV5-5,-,CASSPQQQGAANYGYTF
TRBJ1-1,-,TRBV19,-,CASSPEAPWGTEAFF